This paragraph covers one T cell receptor beta chain sequence. Its antigen is unidentified. The CDR3 length is 14 residues. After removal of 11 bases from V and 1 base from J, the junction contained 8 bases not matched to a gene. From germline, CDR1 is SGHVS and CDR2 FQNEAQ. Data came from immunoSEQ multiplex PCR; TCRdb stores just in-frame clones and leaves some out. The sample includes around 550,000 clones, roughly 95% of them seen just once. This sample is drawn from a study of shared clonotypes between healthy human individuals. Study-wide results and limits: Unshared clonotypes carried lower generation probabilities than those common to all four donors. Deeper or shallower sequencing was expected to change how clonotypes are shared among donors.

Naive CD8 isolation took CD45RO-negative cells positively selected for CCR7 and excluded terminally differentiated effector memory CD45RA+ cells. The sequence was obtained from a woman aged 25 to 39 in good health. The chain employs TRBV7-8 and TRBJ1-1; 9 bases are shared with TRBD1. Sequencing input: naive CD8+ T cells sorted from blood. CDR3 nucleotide sequence: TGTGCCCGCGGGACAGGGATAGGGAACACTGAAGCTTTCTTT. Its protein is CARGTGIGNTEAFF.